These 2 T cell receptor beta chains were sequenced from one sample in a study of T cells in Graves' hyperthyroidism and ophthalmopathy. Researchers took RNA transcripts and amplified the TCR beta CDR3 regions from them. TCR CDR3 underwent first-round RT-PCR with the HTBI primer set. TCRdb passed the multiplex PCR reads through MiXCR, listing each CDR3 protein once. The data show fewer than 800,000 distinct CDR3 sequences, 16% seen once. Source material: blood. Receptors originate from a man between 18 and 29 years old with Graves' hyperthyroidism.

In its sample, this clonotype was seen many times. The chain has TRBV20-1 and TRBJ2-3; D is unclear. From germline, CDR1 is DFQATT and CDR2 SNEGSKA (reference sequence). CDR3 length: 12 residues. V was pared by 2 bases and J by 3 bases, with 6 bases between. CDR3 amino acids: CSARSRTDTQYF. The CDR3 DNA is TGCAGTGCTAGATCCCGTACAGATACGCAGTATTTT.

This clonotype appeared a few times. The genes are TRBV5-8 and TRBJ2-2; 11 bases are a match to TRBD1. V gave up 4 bases and J gave up 4 bases; unmatched junction bases: 3. Per the germline V gene, CDR1 is SGHTS and CDR2 is YDEGEE. This CDR3 has 15 amino acids. The CDR3 coding sequence is TGTGCCAGCAGCGCGGACAGGGGGCCCACCGGGGAGCTGTTTTTT. Amino acids: CASSADRGPTGELFF.